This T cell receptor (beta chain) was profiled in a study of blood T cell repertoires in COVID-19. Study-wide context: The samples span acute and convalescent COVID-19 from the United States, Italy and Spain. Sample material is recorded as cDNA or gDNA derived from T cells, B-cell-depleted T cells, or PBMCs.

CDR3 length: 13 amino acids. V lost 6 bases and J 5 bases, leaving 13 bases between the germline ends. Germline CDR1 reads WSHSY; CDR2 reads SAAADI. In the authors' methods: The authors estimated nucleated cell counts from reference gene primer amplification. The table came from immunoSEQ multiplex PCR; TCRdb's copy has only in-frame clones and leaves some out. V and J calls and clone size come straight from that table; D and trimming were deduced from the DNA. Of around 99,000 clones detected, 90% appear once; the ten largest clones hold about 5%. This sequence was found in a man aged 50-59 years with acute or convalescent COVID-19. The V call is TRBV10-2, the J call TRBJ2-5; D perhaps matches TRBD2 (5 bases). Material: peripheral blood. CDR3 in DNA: TGCGCCAGCAGCCTACTAGTGCCTGAGACCCAGTACTTC. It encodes CASSLLVPETQYF.